What follows is one T cell receptor beta chain and its context. The target antigen is unknown. These data belong to a study of T cell responses to AZD1222 COVID-19 vaccine. Turning to the study itself: Timing groups of about 4 and about 12 weeks for second doses were pooled. The study's findings and limits: The sample set comprised mostly white British donors with more females, and clonal diversity was possibly underestimated. After the peak T cell response, and only then, were repertoires sampled. Reportedly, nearly half of unique spike TCRs recognized epitopes outside B.1.351/B.1.1.7 mutations.

This CDR3 region has 14 residues. V lost 5 bases and J lost 8, with 13 bases in between. Germline-derived CDR1 and CDR2 are SGHTA and FQGNSA. Method: immunoSEQ multiplex PCR; TCRdb's copy keeps in-frame clones and lacks some. The data contain fewer than 85,000 clones, approximately 88% of them seen just once; the ten biggest clones take up less than 20%. The sample consisted of peripheral blood, taken on day 0 of AZD1222 vaccination. The origin of this receptor is an adult in good health. The chain recombines TRBV7-2 with TRBJ1-6; the D is unclear. The CDR3 sequence: CASSPGDNDSPLHF. The DNA of the CDR3 is TGTGCCAGCAGCCCCGGGGATAATGATTCACCCCTCCACTTT.